These 30 T cell receptor beta chains came from one sample sequenced in a study of blood T cells in healthy people across ages. Primers used in a second PCR of about 6 to 11 cycles were a sample-barcoded 5' primer and a J-beta primer mix. One entry per CDR3 protein results from TCRdb running MiXCR on the 5' RACE reads. The table records 790,000 or so distinct CDR3 sequences, around 50% of them present only once. The sample comprised blood. These receptors were taken from a man older than 75 in good health.

The gene calls are TRBV5-4 and TRBJ1-1, with 8 positions matching TRBD1. The CDR3 contains 14 residues. The V gene's germline CDR1 is SGHNT and CDR2 YYREEE (reference sequence). The trim removed 2 bases at V and 4 bases at J, leaving 4 bases unmatched. The CDR3 sequence is CASSFDRGSTEAFF. The CDR3 DNA reads as TGTGCCAGCAGCTTCGACAGGGGTAGCACTGAAGCTTTCTTT.

The rearrangement uses TRBV7-2 and TRBJ2-5, with D possibly matching TRBD1 (6 bases). Germline V gene lookup returns CDR1 SGHTA and CDR2 FQGNSA. V was pared by 4 bases and J by 2 bases, with 14 bases between. The CDR3 extends over 15 amino acids. The CDR3 DNA reads TGTGCCAGCAGCTGGGATCCTGACAGGCAAGAGACCCAGTACTTC. It translates to CASSWDPDRQETQYF.

The rearrangement joins TRBV5-1 to TRBJ2-1; the D gene is possibly TRBD2 (6 bases). The CDR3 length is 16 residues. V was clipped by 3 bases and J by 1 base, with 14 bases between them. CDR1 is SGHRS, CDR2 YFSETQ, per germline. This CDR3 is CASSSVSAGSYNEQFF. In DNA form, the CDR3 reads TGCGCCAGCAGCTCAGTATCGGCGGGGTCCTACAATGAGCAGTTCTTC.

This chain uses TRBV12-3 or TRBV12-4 with TRBJ2-2, with TRBD2 matching over 7 bases. With 6 bases clipped from V and 1 base from J, the junction kept 2 bases outside the gene matches. This CDR3 is built from 14 residues. CDR3: CASSPSGNTGELFF. CDR3 in DNA: TGTGCCAGCAGCCCTAGCGGGAACACCGGGGAGCTGTTTTTT.

V gene TRBV7-2 combines with J gene TRBJ2-5, with TRBD2 matching 12 bases. This CDR3 contains 13 residues. Unmatched junction bases numbered 7, after V lost 5 bases and J lost 12 bases. Germline V gene lookup returns CDR1 SGHTA and CDR2 FQGNSA. For the CDR3, the DNA is TGTGCCAGCAGCCTTAGGACTAGCGGGAAGAAGTACTTC. As protein: CASSLRTSGKKYF.

This clonotype was recorded a few times. This chain connects TRBV7-9 to TRBJ2-1; D is unclear. CDR3 length: 15 residues. Trimming took 5 bases from V and 4 from J, leaving 15 bases between them. The germline V gene encodes CDR1 SEHNR and CDR2 FQNEAQ (reference sequence). The CDR3 sequence is CASSPTAGKYNEQFF. The CDR3 DNA follows: TGTGCCAGCAGCCCCACGGCCGGAAAATACAATGAGCAGTTCTTC.

This clonotype was detected a few times. The genes are TRBV14 and TRBJ2-1; D remains ambiguous. Germline CDR1 and CDR2: SGHDN and FVKESK. The length of the CDR3 is 13 residues. Trimming stripped 0 bases from V and 7 bases from J, with 7 bases between. CDR3 loop: CASSQEIGNEQFF. CDR3 coding DNA: TGTGCCAGCAGCCAAGAGATAGGGAATGAGCAGTTCTTC.

The V call is TRBV4-3, the J call TRBJ2-4; no clear D gene. CDR3 size: 18 residues. The ends were cut back, 0 bases at V and 0 bases at J, with 15 bases in the middle. Germline lookup yields CDR1 LGHNA and CDR2 YSLEER. CDR3 in DNA: TGCGCCAGCAGCCAAGAAGTGGCTAGGGCCCTAGCCAAAAACATTCAGTACTTC. This codes for CASSQEVARALAKNIQYF.

This clonotype came up a few times. The chain recombines TRBV6-2 or TRBV6-3 with TRBJ2-5; either TRBD1 or TRBD2 may fit D (5 bases each). The DNA end is a closer match to TRBJ2-7, so the J assignment may be wrong. Germline V gives CDR1 MNHEY, CDR2 SVGEGT. The CDR3 has 15 residues. CDR3 region: CASISRGPSYYEQYF. CDR3 DNA: TGTGCCAGCATTTCGAGGGGACCTTCTTACTACGAGCAGTACTTC.

The chain is built from TRBV4-1 and TRBJ2-7, with D uncertain. The germline gives CDR1 MGHRA, CDR2 YSYEKL. The CDR3 contains 16 residues. V was clipped by 1 base and J by 4 bases, with 17 bases between them. The CDR3 here is CASSQVLGPERYEQYF. In DNA form, the CDR3 reads TGCGCCAGCAGCCAAGTTCTGGGCCCGGAAAGGTACGAGCAGTACTTC.

This CDR3 reads CASSPRTGGMGNEQFF. The DNA for the CDR3 is TGTGCCAGCAGCCCCCGGACAGGGGGCATGGGCAATGAGCAGTTCTTC. The rearrangement joins TRBV7-2 to TRBJ2-1, with 11 bases lining up with TRBD1. J lost 6 bases, V lost 5 bases, and 9 bases had no gene match. The CDR3 spans 16 residues. Germline assignment: CDR1 SGHTA and CDR2 FQGNSA.

V gene TRBV5-1 combines with J gene TRBJ1-1, with D perhaps TRBD1 (6 bases). V lost 0 bases and J lost 2, with 14 bases in between. The CDR3 is 16 residues long. Germline V CDR1 and CDR2: SGHRS, YFSETQ. In DNA, the CDR3 is TGCGCCAGCAGCTTGGTTCCAGGGGATTTAAACACTGAAGCTTTCTTT. Protein product: CASSLVPGDLNTEAFF.

As concerns this clonotype: Sequence at one end of the junction differs from germline and may be a read error. This rearrangement joins TRBV6-1 to TRBJ1-2; 7 positions match TRBD1. This CDR3 is built from 13 residues. Germline loops: CDR1 MNHNS, CDR2 SASEGT. This chain's CDR3 is CARSADRAYGYTF. In nucleotides, the CDR3 is TGTGCCCGCAGCGCCGACAGGGCCTATGGCTACACCTTC.

V usage is TRBV4-1 and J usage is TRBJ2-2; D is uncertain. This CDR3 is 13 amino acids long. Germline V gene data show CDR1 as MGHRA and CDR2 as YSYEKL. Trimming took off 3 bases at V and 10 bases at J, with 12 bases between the two ends. CDR3 in DNA: TGCGCCAGCAGCCAGGACCCGGCTGCGGAGCTGTTTTTT. Translation: CASSQDPAAELFF.

At least ten counts were recorded for this clonotype. The chain carries TRBV28 and TRBJ2-1, with 12 nucleotides matching TRBD1. J was trimmed by 12 bases and V by 6 bases; bases with no gene match: 15. Per the germline V gene, CDR1 is MDHEN and CDR2 is SYDVKM. The CDR3 extends over 16 amino acids. The CDR3 DNA sequence: TGTGCCAGCAGCGAGACCGGGACAGGGGGCGTTAATCGGCAGTTCTTC. Its protein is CASSETGTGGVNRQFF.

CDR3 loop: CASSYDKRGAEFF. The CDR3 coding sequence is TGTGCCAGCAGTTATGACAAGCGGGGGGCAGAGTTCTTC. The chain employs TRBV28 and TRBJ2-1; the match to TRBD2 covers 9 bases. The CDR3 has 13 amino acids. V lost 4 bases, J lost 14 bases, and 9 bases stayed unmatched. Germline-derived CDR1 and CDR2 are MDHEN and SYDVKM.

The chain combines TRBV9 with TRBJ2-7, with D uncertain. CDR3 length: 12 amino acids. CDR1 and CDR2 from the germline V gene are SGDLS and YYNGEE. V gave up 3 bases and J gave up 7 bases, with 11 bases separating them. The CDR3: CASSANLGEQYF. DNA of the CDR3: TGTGCCAGCAGCGCCAATCTGGGGGAGCAGTACTTC.

The rearrangement links TRBV6-2 or TRBV6-3 to TRBJ2-3; D might be TRBD1 (5 bases). CDR3 length: 14 amino acids. Germline V lookup: CDR1 MNHEY, CDR2 SVGEGT. Between the trimmed V and J ends, which lost 5 bases and 2 bases, there was a span of 11 bases. Here the CDR3 DNA reads TGTGCCAGCAGTGCCCGACAGTTCACAGATACGCAGTATTTT. It yields the protein CASSARQFTDTQYF.

In this sample, this clonotype turned up a few times. This chain uses TRBV20-1 with TRBJ2-4; a weak D match, TRBD1 (5 bases). Deletions cut 2 bases from V and 6 bases from J, with 11 bases between. From germline, CDR1 is DFQATT and CDR2 SNEGSKA (reference sequence). The CDR3 sequence is 13 residues long. CDR3 region: CSARRGGRNIQYF. CDR3 bases: TGCAGTGCTAGAAGGGGTGGCCGAAACATTCAGTACTTC.

The chain recombines TRBV30 with TRBJ1-1; tentatively, D is TRBD1 (5 bases). V shed 3 bases and J shed 1 base, with 18 bases lying between them. Germline V lookup: CDR1 GTSNPN, CDR2 SVGIG (reference sequence). The CDR3 spans 16 residues. CDR3 region: CAWSPYSGLRNTEAFF. CDR3 sequence (DNA): TGTGCCTGGAGCCCCTATTCAGGGCTTCGGAACACTGAAGCTTTCTTT.

J is TRBJ2-2 and V is TRBV3-1; a possible D gene is TRBD2 (6 bases). V was trimmed by 3 bases and J by 1 base, leaving 12 bases between them. The CDR3 is 16 residues long. The germline CDR1 and CDR2 sequences are LGHDT and YNNKEL (reference sequence). CDR3: CASSQLLSGNTGELFF. CDR3 nucleotide sequence: TGTGCCAGCAGCCAGTTACTTAGCGGGAACACCGGGGAGCTGTTTTTT.

The chain carries TRBV4-3 and TRBJ1-2; a possible D gene is TRBD1 (5 bases). The CDR3 sequence is 14 residues long. In germline, CDR1 is LGHNA, CDR2 YSLEER. Trimming removed 0 bases from V and 4 bases from J, with 9 bases in between. The CDR3 coding sequence is TGCGCCAGCAGCCAAGATGTGACAGTCTATGGCTACACCTTC. It codes for CASSQDVTVYGYTF.

This clonotype was detected only a few times. The V gene is TRBV29-1, the J gene TRBJ2-1; 7 positions match TRBD1. The CDR3 has 13 amino acids. Per germline, CDR1 SQVTM and CDR2 ANQGSEA. Losses at the gene ends were 6 bases for V and 8 bases for J; bases not matched to a gene: 10. CDR3 amino acids: CSVETGMVDEQFF. The CDR3 bases are TGCAGCGTCGAGACAGGGATGGTAGATGAGCAGTTCTTC.

The rearrangement links TRBV10-3 to TRBJ2-7; D remains unclear. The germline V and J ends were trimmed by 2 bases and 0 bases, with 5 bases remaining between them. The CDR3 has 13 amino acids. Germline V CDR1 and CDR2: ENHRY, SYGVKD. DNA of the CDR3: TGTGCCATCAGTGAGCGAAGCTCCTACGAGCAGTACTTC. Translated: CAISERSSYEQYF.

This clonotype turned up a few times. The chain employs TRBV6-1 and TRBJ2-7, with 8 positions matching TRBD2. Germline trimming cut 7 bases from V and 5 bases from J; bases unmatched to any gene: 13. This CDR3 spans 15 amino acids. Germline V lookup: CDR1 MNHNS, CDR2 SASEGT. The CDR3 is CASIQPGLVDHEQYF. CDR3 nucleotides: TGTGCCAGCATACAGCCGGGACTAGTCGACCACGAGCAGTACTTC.

The CDR3 region is CASRGGGATNEQFF. The CDR3 bases are TGTGCCAGCAGGGGCGGGGGCGCGACGAATGAGCAGTTCTTC. This sequence joins TRBV28 and TRBJ2-1; weak D call: TRBD2 (7 bases). This CDR3 has 14 amino acids. The V gene lost 6 bases and the J gene lost 7 bases, with 16 bases spanning the gap. The germline V gene encodes CDR1 MDHEN and CDR2 SYDVKM.

V is TRBV20-1 and J is TRBJ1-2; no clear D. V was pared by 6 bases and J by 1 base, with 9 bases between. The CDR3 sequence is 12 residues long. Germline CDR1 is DFQATT and CDR2 is SNEGSKA (reference sequence). The CDR3 DNA follows: TGCAGTGCGCAATTTCGTAACTATGGCTACACCTTC. Translated: CSAQFRNYGYTF.

The V gene is TRBV5-1, the J gene TRBJ1-2, with D perhaps TRBD1 (6 bases). This CDR3 has 14 residues. In germline, CDR1 is SGHRS, CDR2 YFSETQ. Trimming shortened V by 4 bases and J by 3 bases, and 13 bases separated the two germline ends. The CDR3 bases are TGCGCCAGCAGCGAAAGGACAGACTACTATGGCTACACCTTC. Translation gives CASSERTDYYGYTF. Variable domain in full (rest from reference TRBV5-1 and TRBJ1-2): KAGVTQTPRYLIKTRGQQVTLSCSPISGHRSVSWYQQTPGQGLQFLFEYFSETQRNKGNFPGRFSGRQFSNSRSEMNVSTLELGDSALYLCASSERTDYYGYTFGSGTRLTVV.

This clonotype has at least ten counts. The chain couples TRBV7-6 to TRBJ2-1; D remains unclear. In germline, CDR1 is SGHVS, CDR2 FNYEAQ. The CDR3 loop spans 13 amino acids. V was shortened by 1 base and J by 6 bases, with 7 bases between the two germline ends. CDR3 region: CASSLGALNEQFF. The DNA for the CDR3 is TGTGCCAGCAGCTTAGGAGCGCTCAATGAGCAGTTCTTC. Together with reference TRBV7-6 and TRBJ2-1, the CDR3 gives the full variable domain: GAGVSQSPRYKVTKRGQDVALRCDPISGHVSLYWYRQALGQGPEFLTYFNYEAQQDKSGLPNDRFSAERPEGSISTLTIQRTEQRDSAMYRCASSLGALNEQFFGPGTRLTVL.

In its sample, this clonotype was seen once. Just one base apart from a much larger clone, this may be a read error. V gene TRBV5-1 combines with J gene TRBJ2-1; 9 bases map to TRBD1. Germline V gene lookup returns CDR1 SGHRS and CDR2 YFSETQ. V lost 2 bases to trimming and J lost 10 bases; unmatched junction nucleotides: 10. The CDR3 is 15 residues long. CDR3 in DNA: TGCGCCAGCAGCTTATCCGGGACAGGGTTTATGGAGCAGTTCTTC. As protein: CASSLSGTGFMEQFF.